This T cell receptor (beta chain) comes out of a study of CD8 T cells in ankylosing spondylitis. Study observations and caveats: Seemingly characteristic of ankylosing spondylitis blood was a TCR beta motif consisting of about 8 highly homologous variants. Clones tied to disease were said to be significantly enriched in matched ankylosing spondylitis synovial fluid. A CD8+ phenotype characterized the disease-linked clones, which were relatively rare in peripheral blood.

Germline V CDR1 and CDR2: LGHNA, YNFKEQ. V gave up 0 bases and J gave up 3 bases; unmatched junction bases: 3. CDR3 length equals 16 residues. As to this clonotype: The antigen is undetermined.

Libraries for TCR beta were made by quantitative 5'-RACE with molecular barcodes. TCRdb redid the calling of the 5' RACE reads with MiXCR, one entry per CDR3 protein. The sample lists over 700,000 distinct CDR3 sequences; around 20% were seen once. The rearrangement joins TRBV4-2 to TRBJ2-1; 9 bases fit TRBD2. The specimen was blood, either unsorted or a sorted T cell fraction (not recorded which). The sequence was obtained from a male donor with ankylosing spondylitis. In DNA form, the CDR3 reads TGTGCCAGCAGCCAAGAAGCGGGGGGCTTCTACAATGAGCAGTTCTTC. As protein: CASSQEAGGFYNEQFF.